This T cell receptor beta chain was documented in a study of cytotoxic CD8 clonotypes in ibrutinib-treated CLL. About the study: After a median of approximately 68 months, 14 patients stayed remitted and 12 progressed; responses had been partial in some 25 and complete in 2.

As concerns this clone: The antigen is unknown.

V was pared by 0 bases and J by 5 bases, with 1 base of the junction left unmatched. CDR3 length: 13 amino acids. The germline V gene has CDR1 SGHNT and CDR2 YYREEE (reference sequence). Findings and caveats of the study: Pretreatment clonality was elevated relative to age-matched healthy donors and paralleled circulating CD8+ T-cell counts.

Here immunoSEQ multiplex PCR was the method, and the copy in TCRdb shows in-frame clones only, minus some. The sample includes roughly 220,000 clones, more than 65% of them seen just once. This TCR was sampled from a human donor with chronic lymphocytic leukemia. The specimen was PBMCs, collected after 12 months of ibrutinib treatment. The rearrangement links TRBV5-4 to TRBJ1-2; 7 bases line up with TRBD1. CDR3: CASSLAGQYGYTF. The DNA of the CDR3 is TGTGCCAGCAGCTTGGCGGGACAGTATGGCTACACCTTC.